These 6 T cell receptor beta chains originate from one sample sequenced in a study of blood T cell repertoires in COVID-19 (dated by TCRdb to 2019 to 2021). Library generation was performed with the immunoSEQ multiplex PCR assay. As stored in TCRdb, this immuneACCESS dataset retains in-frame rearrangements with V and J assigned. A fraction of the clones does not appear; measured against another copy, unresolved V genes explain less than half of the discrepancy, and the remainder lacks a known reason. The sample data list around 200,000 clones, and roughly 84% of these were observed just once. Of the sample, 1.5% to 2% falls within the top ten clones. Material for sequencing was peripheral blood. The receptors shown here come from a man in his forties with active or convalescent COVID-19.

V and J are TRBV11-2 and TRBJ1-3; D gene uncertain. Germline loops: CDR1 SGHAT, CDR2 FQNNGV. The CDR3 consists of 14 residues. V was trimmed by 3 bases and J by 1 base, leaving 7 bases between them. DNA of the CDR3: TGTGCCAGCAGCTTTGAGCGTTCTGGAAACACCATATATTTT. Translation gives CASSFERSGNTIYF. The full variable domain, completed using reference TRBV11-2 and TRBJ1-3, is EAGVAQSPRYKIIEKRQSVAFWCNPISGHATLYWYQQILGQGPKLLIQFQNNGVVDDSQLPKDRFSAERLKGVDSTLKIQPAKLEDSAVYLCASSFERSGNTIYFGEGSWLTVV.

J is TRBJ2-7 and V is TRBV5-1; D remains ambiguous. Per the germline V gene, CDR1 is SGHRS and CDR2 is YFSETQ. The CDR3 totals 13 residues. V was pared by 0 bases and J by 5 bases, with 9 bases between. CDR3 residues: CASSLAPRDEQYF. The CDR3, as DNA: TGCGCCAGCAGCTTGGCCCCTCGAGACGAGCAGTACTTC.

This chain connects TRBV11-2 to TRBJ2-2, with 7 positions matching TRBD1. Germline V gene data show CDR1 as SGHAT and CDR2 as FQNNGV. V shed 4 bases, J shed 8 bases, and the junction held 7 bases outside the gene matches. The CDR3 is 14 amino acids. The DNA for the CDR3 is TGTGCCAGCAGCTCGACAGGGAGTCTTGGGGAGCTGTTTTTT. Protein: CASSSTGSLGELFF.

Comment on this clone: The same CDR3 is also encoded by other DNA sequences in this sample. V usage is TRBV24-1 and J usage is TRBJ1-1, with D hard to call. Germline lookup yields CDR1 KGHDR and CDR2 SFDVKD. V was trimmed by 0 bases and J by 4 bases, leaving 5 bases between them. The CDR3 totals 13 residues. The CDR3 DNA reads TGTGCCACCAGTGATTTGCGGGGCACTGAAGCTTTCTTT. Translated, it gives CATSDLRGTEAFF.

The chain links TRBV19 to TRBJ1-2; D uncertain. The CDR3 is 12 amino acids. V was shortened by 7 bases and J by 2 bases, with 8 bases between the two germline ends. Per the germline V gene, CDR1 is LNHDA and CDR2 is SQIVND (reference sequence). CDR3 DNA: TGTGCCAGTAAAGACGGGAACTATGGCTACACCTTC. Amino acid sequence: CASKDGNYGYTF.

The rearrangement joins TRBV2 to TRBJ2-2; possible D gene TRBD2, 5 bases. V was pared by 6 bases and J by 2 bases, with 7 bases between. Per germline, CDR1 SNHLY and CDR2 FYNNEI. The length of the CDR3 is 13 residues. This CDR3 reads CASRAENTGELFF. The DNA of the CDR3 is TGTGCCAGCAGAGCGGAAAACACCGGGGAGCTGTTTTTT.